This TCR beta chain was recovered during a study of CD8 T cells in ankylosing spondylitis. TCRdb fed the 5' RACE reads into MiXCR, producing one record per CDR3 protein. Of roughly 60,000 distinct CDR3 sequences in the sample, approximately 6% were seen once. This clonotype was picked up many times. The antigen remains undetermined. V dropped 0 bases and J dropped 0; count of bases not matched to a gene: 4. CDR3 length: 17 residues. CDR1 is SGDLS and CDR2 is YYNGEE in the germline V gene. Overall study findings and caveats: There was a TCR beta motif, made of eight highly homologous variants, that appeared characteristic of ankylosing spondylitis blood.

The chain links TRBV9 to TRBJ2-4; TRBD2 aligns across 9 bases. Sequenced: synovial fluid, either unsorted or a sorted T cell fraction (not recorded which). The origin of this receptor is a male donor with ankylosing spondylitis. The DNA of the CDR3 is TGTGCCAGCAGCGTAGGAATTAGCGGGGGAGCCAAAAACATTCAGTACTTC. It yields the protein CASSVGISGGAKNIQYF. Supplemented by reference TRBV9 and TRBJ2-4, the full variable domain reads DSGVTQTPKHLITATGQRVTLRCSPRSGDLSVYWYQQSLDQGLQFLIQYYNGEERAKGNILERFSAQQFPDLHSELNLSSLELGDSALYFCASSVGISGGAKNIQYFGAGTRLSVL.